This T cell receptor (beta chain) was obtained from a study of T cell responses to AZD1222 COVID-19 vaccine. The germline CDR1 and CDR2 sequences are SEHNR and FQNEAQ (reference sequence). V lost 6 bases and J lost 6; bases outside the gene matches: 4. The CDR3 has 12 amino acids. Overall study results and limits: The sample set comprised mostly white British donors with more females, and clonal diversity was possibly underestimated. Within unmutated variant regions lay the reported targets of nearly half of spike-specific TCRs.

The protocol was immunoSEQ multiplex PCR, while the TCRdb copy is restricted to in-frame clones and leaves out a portion. The table lists some 120,000 clones, roughly 93% of them singletons, with around 3.1% in the top ten. With respect to this clone: What it binds is not known.

This chain joins TRBV7-9 and TRBJ1-1, with 7 bases lining up with TRBD1. This specimen was peripheral blood, taken on day 0 of AZD1222 vaccination. This receptor was identified in an adult in good health. CDR3 DNA sequence: TGTGCCAGCAGGACAGGGTTGGCTGAAGCTTTCTTT. As protein: CASRTGLAEAFF.